This entry is about one TCR beta chain. The data were obtained in a study of blood T cell repertoires in COVID-19. Clones were sequenced by immunoSEQ multiplex PCR, and TCRdb holds only the in-frame ones, with some missing. Of tens of thousands of clones in the sample, more than 70% are singletons; the top ten hold under 35%. Deletions cut 5 bases from V and 2 bases from J, with 12 bases between. Germline values: CDR1 SGHDN, CDR2 FVKESK. This CDR3 is built from 14 residues. The sequence was collected from a woman older than 75 with acute or convalescent COVID-19. The chain recombines TRBV14 with TRBJ1-2; D not certain. The sequenced sample consisted of peripheral blood. The CDR3 loop reads CASSSTRANYGYTF. DNA for the CDR3: TGTGCCAGCAGCTCCACGAGGGCCAACTATGGCTACACCTTC.